This T cell receptor (beta chain) was retrieved from a study of cytomegalovirus exposure and HLA in healthy donors (dated 2017 in TCRdb). Looking at the study overall: An earlier analysis of approximately 600 of the donors reported 250 to 350 Gb of sequence data and 117 million unique TCR beta sequences from 150 million to 200 million T cells. About 310 gigabases of sequencing data and 70 million to 85 million unique TCR sequences were included in an early release covering roughly 600 HLA-typed donors. The genetic ancestry cluster associated with self-reported Caucasian donors included 65% to 90% of the approximately 430 genotyped donors. The study was designed to test whether signatures of past pathogen exposure could be identified by cataloging public T cell receptors. Using immunosequencing, the study profiled T cell repertoires from roughly 650 subjects and related those repertoires to cytomegalovirus serostatus. A separate validation cohort of roughly 120 different subjects was used in addition to the roughly 700-subject first cohort. To predict cytomegalovirus infection status, the study combined high-throughput TCR immunosequencing, statistical association of individual TCRs with disease status, and machine learning. A later analysis re-analyzed previously published TCR beta repertoires from 500 to 700 donors and added high-resolution HLA genotyping to study TCR occurrence patterns. The later analysis used no new phenotypic data to find candidate immune exposures, relying instead on TCR beta sequences and their occurrence across donors. An earlier analysis of several hundred of the donors applied high-throughput TCR beta sequencing to assess whether each TCR beta V gene segment acted as functional or pseudogenic. Donor age, sex, ethnicity and CMV serostatus were compiled alongside the repertoire data. In a later genetic analysis, genome-wide SNP genotypes for 398 of the 666 donors were used, and that subset was treated as a discovery cohort. Every repertoire in the discovery cohort had been generated on one and the same sequencing platform. HLA typing included class I and class II loci at four-digit resolution. The number of donors typed differed by locus, with roughly 629-640 for A, B, C, DRB1 and DQB1, around 560 for DQA1, over 600 for DPA1, and around 460 for DPB1. Roughly five DR-DQ haplotypes were handled as single units for association and clustering because linkage in the cohort was strong. On average, around 240,000 unique TCR beta nucleotide sequences were sequenced per donor among a few hundred genotyped donors of the cohort, with roughly 18% of those sequences being non-productive. The study at large found these results: A later analysis associated 15,000 or so TCR beta sequences with specific HLA alleles at a false discovery rate of 0.05. Immune exposure information for the cohort was limited to CMV serostatus. Correlated functional status among segregating V segments might reflect linkage disequilibrium, but an unknown experimental factor could not be ruled out. Compared with the roughly 720-donor mean, donors in an Asian-associated ancestry cluster had fewer N-insertions in productive TCRs, according to a later genetic analysis. Cytomegalovirus status was reported to be diagnosed by the classifier with high specificity and sensitivity in both the original and validation cohorts. A later analysis reported that several top co-occurrence clusters appeared linked to parvovirus B19, influenza, CMV and Epstein-Barr virus. A few of the identified cytomegalovirus-associated TCR beta chains were confirmed in vitro to be specific for cytomegalovirus antigens. Because some donors lacked HLA typing at each locus, the association tests relied only on the typed subset. Most TCR sequences were observed very rarely across donors, whereas some public TCRs were present in many individuals. Assigning TCR associations to individual alleles was difficult when HLA alleles, especially DR and DQ, strongly co-occurred. V-gene and J-gene trimming of TCR beta chains was associated with a missense DCLRE1C variant in a later genetic analysis, and the association was replicated in an independent cohort. The authors suggested that the approach could potentially be generalized to other disease states and immunological phenotypes. According to a later analysis, most CMV-associated TCR beta chains appeared to be HLA-restricted, and the HLA associations seemed to be driven largely by CMV exposure. A group of highly shared sequence variants was considered likely to be a technical artifact of the sequencing pipeline. A total of 164 TCR beta chains were listed by the study as associated with cytomegalovirus. In a later analysis, the rate of TCR association differed among HLA loci, with DRB1 alleles having the most associated TCRs and HLA-C alleles having the fewest. In a later analysis, HLA-associated TCR beta chains showed more clonal expansion and lower generation probabilities than non-associated chains that were equally common. Because the 87-base-pair reads could not distinguish some IMGT-functional V segments, including TRBV6-2 and TRBV6-3, those segments were excluded. A further reported finding was that TCR beta sequences accurately predicted the HLA-A and HLA-B alleles for most subjects in the first cohort. An earlier analysis of approximately 500 of the donors showed that most TCR beta V segments appeared in productive rearrangements either about 90% or about 30% of the time, which broadly matched IMGT annotations. The earlier analysis of 587 of the donors excluded some 15 rarely observed V segments, including chromosome 9 orphons, because counts were too low. Presence/absence analyses assumed roughly uniform sequencing depth across donors, an assumption that may not hold. The cohort was sequenced for TCR beta chains only, and without alpha or paired-chain data the features that could be detected were limited.

The library was generated by the immunoSEQ multiplex PCR assay. For the multiplex PCR, a mixture combining 60 forward primers for TCR Vbeta segments and 13 reverse primers for TCR Jbeta segments was used. Amplification of the CDR3 region of rearranged TCR beta genes was performed with a multiplex PCR assay on genomic DNA. Amplified TCR beta libraries were sequenced as 87-base-pair reads on the Illumina HiSeq System. In the paper's pipeline: Across the 700 or so repertoires, a later analysis counted tens of millions of unique TCR beta chains, some 11 million of which were shared by at least two donors. A nearest-neighbor algorithm error-corrected the raw reads and collapsed the reads into unique sequences, merging closely related sequences to remove PCR and sequencing errors. CDR3 sequences were aligned to IMGT reference sequences to assign V, D and J gene segments. For a sequence to be retained, at least a six-nucleotide match to both a V gene segment and a J gene segment was required. Rearrangements were called productive when the CDR3 lacked stop codons and stayed in frame with V and J; all others were non-productive. CDR3 was defined by IMGT convention, running from the second conserved V-encoded cysteine to the conserved J-encoded phenylalanine. The earlier analysis of 500 to 750 of the donors excluded any sequence lacking an unambiguous match to a single V gene segment. An earlier analysis of 500 to 700 of the donors classified V segments as functional when productive rearrangements were above 56.7% and as segregating when the standard deviation between donors was above 5%. A statistical classification framework was built to diagnose cytomegalovirus status from the catalog of TCR beta chain sequences. V and J gene assignment, in a later analysis, came from comparing TCR nucleotide sequences with IMGT/GENE-DB human TR gene sequences. The TCRdist pipeline was used in a later analysis to assign CDR3 sequences and most-parsimonious VDJ recombination scenarios. In a later analysis, each TCR beta chain was defined by its CDR3 amino acid sequence together with its V-gene family, and reads without a unique V-gene family were excluded. In a later analysis, around 600 highly shared, low-generation-probability nucleotide sequences were removed to address suspected cross-contamination and a sequencing artifact. For each public chain, a later analysis derived a clonal expansion index from normalized ranks of inferred template counts within each repertoire. In a later analysis, generation probabilities were computed using a VDJ recombination model fitted to out-of-frame rearrangements, and the results were checked against IGoR. Hypergeometric tests were used in a later analysis to score TCR-TCR, TCR-HLA and TCR-CMV co-occurrence, with a repertoire-size bias correction applied to the TCR pairs. To estimate false discovery rates, a later analysis permuted the HLA or CMV assignments 20 times. A later analysis grouped co-occurring TCRs with DBSCAN, adding TCRdist sequence similarity when clustering within HLA-allele-positive subsets. Repertoires with fewer than 30,000 or more than 120,000 public chains were left out of co-occurrence clustering, as were several repertoires with anomalous nucleotide sharing. The table was pulled from immuneACCESS by TCRdb, which kept in-frame rearrangements only. Such tables lose some clones; where checked, under half of the loss comes from unresolved V genes, and the rest has no known cause. The V and J calls and clone size are taken from that table; D and trimming were inferred from the DNA. Recorded for this sample are tens of thousands of clones; about 80% of them occurred a single time. Clones ranked in the top ten supply roughly half of the sample.

Its CDR3 holds 14 amino acids, cysteine through phenylalanine. Solely the CDR3 DNA is kept, with 42 bases framed from the first base. The germline V gene provides CDR1 MDHEN and CDR2 SYDVKM. V is shortened by 3 bases, J by 4 bases, and the region joining them spans 12 bases. The cohort was made up of 666 healthy bone marrow donors. All cohort members were sampled while nominally healthy, although unrecorded immune exposures were likely present. The donor was CMV seropositive and was included in the group of approximately 300 seropositive cohort members. A peripheral blood sample was provided by each donor, and peripheral blood mononuclear cells were used for TCR beta sequencing. Genomic DNA was extracted from the blood cell samples with the Qiagen DNeasy Blood Extraction Kit. With regard to this clone: Its binding antigen is unknown. Base qualities were left out, and no much larger clone turns up one base away.

The chain was built from TRBV28 and TRBJ2-5; the D gene is possibly TRBD1, with 6 bases matching. The source of this sequence is a man aged 45 to 65 in good health and CMV-seropositive. The sequencing sample was made of PBMCs. The sequence in DNA is TGTGCCAGCAGTTTCCGTACAGGGACAGAGACCCAGTACTTC. It translates as CASSFRTGTETQYF. Supplemented by the reference TRBV28 and TRBJ2-5 proteins around the CDR3, the complete variable domain is DVKVTQSSRYLVKRTGEKVFLECVQDMDHENMFWYRQDPGLGLRLIYFSYDVKMKEKGDIPEGYSVSREKKERFSLILESASTNQTSMYLCASSFRTGTETQYFGPGTRLLVL.